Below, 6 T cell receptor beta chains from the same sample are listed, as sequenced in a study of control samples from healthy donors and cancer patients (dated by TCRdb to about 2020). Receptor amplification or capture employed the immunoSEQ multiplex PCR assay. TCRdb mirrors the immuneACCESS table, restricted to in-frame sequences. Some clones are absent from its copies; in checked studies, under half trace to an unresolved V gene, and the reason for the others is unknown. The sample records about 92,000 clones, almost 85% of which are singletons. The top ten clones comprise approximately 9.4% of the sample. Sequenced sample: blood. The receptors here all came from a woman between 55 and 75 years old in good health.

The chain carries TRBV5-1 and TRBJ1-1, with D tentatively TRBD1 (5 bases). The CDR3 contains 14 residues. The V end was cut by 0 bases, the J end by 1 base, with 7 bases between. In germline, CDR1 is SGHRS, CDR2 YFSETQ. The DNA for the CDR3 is TGCGCCAGCAGCTTGGTTGGGGGGAACACTGAAGCTTTCTTT. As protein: CASSLVGGNTEAFF.

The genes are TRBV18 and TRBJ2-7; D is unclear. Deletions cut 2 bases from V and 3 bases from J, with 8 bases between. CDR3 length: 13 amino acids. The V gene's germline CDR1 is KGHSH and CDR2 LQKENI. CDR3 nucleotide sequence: TGTGCCAGCTCACCAGGAGTAAACTACGAGCAGTACTTC. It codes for CASSPGVNYEQYF. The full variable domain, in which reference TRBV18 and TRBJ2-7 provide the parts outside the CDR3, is NAGVMQNPRHLVRRRGQEARLRCSPMKGHSHVYWYRQLPEEGLKFMVYLQKENIIDESGMPKERFSAEFPKEGPSILRIQQVVRGDSAAYFCASSPGVNYEQYFGPGTRLTVT.

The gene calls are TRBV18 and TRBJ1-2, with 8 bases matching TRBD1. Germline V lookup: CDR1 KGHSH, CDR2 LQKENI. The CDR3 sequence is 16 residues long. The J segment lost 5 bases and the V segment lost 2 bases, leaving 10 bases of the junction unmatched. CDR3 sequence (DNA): TGTGCCAGCTCACCATCAAGACAGGGGACGCGGTATGGCTACACCTTC. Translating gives CASSPSRQGTRYGYTF. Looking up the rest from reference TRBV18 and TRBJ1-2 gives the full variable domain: NAGVMQNPRHLVRRRGQEARLRCSPMKGHSHVYWYRQLPEEGLKFMVYLQKENIIDESGMPKERFSAEFPKEGPSILRIQQVVRGDSAAYFCASSPSRQGTRYGYTFGSGTRLTVV.

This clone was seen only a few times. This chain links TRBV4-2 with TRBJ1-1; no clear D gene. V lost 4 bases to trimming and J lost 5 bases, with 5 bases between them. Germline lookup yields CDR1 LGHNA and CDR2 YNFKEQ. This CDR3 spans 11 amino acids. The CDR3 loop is CASSRGTEAFF. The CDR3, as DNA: TGTGCCAGCAGCCGCGGTACTGAAGCTTTCTTT.

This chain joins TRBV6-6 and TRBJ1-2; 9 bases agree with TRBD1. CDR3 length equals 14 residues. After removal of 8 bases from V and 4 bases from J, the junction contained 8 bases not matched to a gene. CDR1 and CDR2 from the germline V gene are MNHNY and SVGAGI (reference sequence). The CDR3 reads CASRGTGSGYGYTF. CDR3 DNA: TGTGCCAGCCGAGGGACAGGGAGCGGCTATGGCTACACCTTC.

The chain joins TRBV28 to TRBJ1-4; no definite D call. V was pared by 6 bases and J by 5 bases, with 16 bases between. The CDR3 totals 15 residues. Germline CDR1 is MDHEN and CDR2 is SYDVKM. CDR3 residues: CASRGSGSSNEKLFF. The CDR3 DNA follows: TGTGCCAGCAGGGGATCGGGTAGCTCGAATGAAAAACTGTTTTTT.